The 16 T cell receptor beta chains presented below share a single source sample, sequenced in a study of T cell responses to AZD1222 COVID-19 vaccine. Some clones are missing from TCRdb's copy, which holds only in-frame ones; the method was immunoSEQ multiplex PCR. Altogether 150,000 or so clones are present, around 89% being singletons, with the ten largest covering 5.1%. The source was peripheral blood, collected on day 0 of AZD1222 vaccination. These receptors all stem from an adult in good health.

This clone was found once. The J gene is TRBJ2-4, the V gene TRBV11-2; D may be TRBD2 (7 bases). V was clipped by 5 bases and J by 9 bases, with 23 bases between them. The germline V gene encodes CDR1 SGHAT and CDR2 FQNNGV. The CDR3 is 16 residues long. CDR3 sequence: CASSPGRGVAKSIQYF. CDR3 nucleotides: TGTGCCAGCAGCCCGGGGAGGGGGGTGGCCAAGAGCATTCAGTACTTC.

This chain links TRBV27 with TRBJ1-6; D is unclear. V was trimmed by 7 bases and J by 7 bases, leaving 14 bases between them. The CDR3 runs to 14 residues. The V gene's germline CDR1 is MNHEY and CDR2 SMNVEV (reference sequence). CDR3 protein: CASKRTSVNSPLHF. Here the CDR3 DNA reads TGTGCCAGCAAGAGGACGTCGGTAAATTCACCCCTCCACTTT.

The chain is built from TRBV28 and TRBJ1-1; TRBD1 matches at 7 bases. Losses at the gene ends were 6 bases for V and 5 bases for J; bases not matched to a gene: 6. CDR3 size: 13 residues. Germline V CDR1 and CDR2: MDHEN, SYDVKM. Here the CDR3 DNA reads TGTGCCAGCAGCGACCCAGGGGGAACTGAAGCTTTCTTT. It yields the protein CASSDPGGTEAFF.

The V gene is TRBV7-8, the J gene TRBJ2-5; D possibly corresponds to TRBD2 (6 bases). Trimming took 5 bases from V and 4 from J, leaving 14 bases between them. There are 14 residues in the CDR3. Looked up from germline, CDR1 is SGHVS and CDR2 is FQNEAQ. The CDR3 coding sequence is TGTGCCAGCAGCCGGGGCGGGGATGGAGAGACCCAGTACTTC. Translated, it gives CASSRGGDGETQYF. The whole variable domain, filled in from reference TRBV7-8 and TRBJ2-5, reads GAGVSQSPRYKVAKRGQDVALRCDPISGHVSLFWYQQALGQGPEFLTYFQNEAQLDKSGLPSDRFFAERPEGSVSTLKIQRTQQEDSAVYLCASSRGGDGETQYFGPGTRLLVL.

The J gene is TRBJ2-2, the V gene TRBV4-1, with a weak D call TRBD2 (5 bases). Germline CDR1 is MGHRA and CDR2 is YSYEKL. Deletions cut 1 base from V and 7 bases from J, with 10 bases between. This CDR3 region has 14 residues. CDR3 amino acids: CASSQVGVIGELFF. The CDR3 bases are TGCGCCAGCAGCCAAGTGGGAGTGATCGGGGAGCTGTTTTTT.

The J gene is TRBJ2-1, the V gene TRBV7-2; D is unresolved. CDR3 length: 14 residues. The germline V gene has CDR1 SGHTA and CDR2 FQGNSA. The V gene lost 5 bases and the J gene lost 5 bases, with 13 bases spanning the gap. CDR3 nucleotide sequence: TGTGCCAGCAGCACCCGATTGTCAGACAATGAGCAGTTCTTC. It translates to CASSTRLSDNEQFF.

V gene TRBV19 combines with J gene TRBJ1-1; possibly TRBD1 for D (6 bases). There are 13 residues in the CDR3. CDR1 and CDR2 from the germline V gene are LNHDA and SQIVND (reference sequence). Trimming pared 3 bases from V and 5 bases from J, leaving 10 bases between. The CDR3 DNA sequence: TGTGCCAGTAGTATTACAGGGAGAACTGAAGCTTTCTTT. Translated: CASSITGRTEAFF.

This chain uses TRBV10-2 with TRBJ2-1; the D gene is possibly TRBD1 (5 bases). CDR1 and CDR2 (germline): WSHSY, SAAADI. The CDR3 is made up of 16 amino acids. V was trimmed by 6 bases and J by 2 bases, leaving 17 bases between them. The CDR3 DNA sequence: TGCGCCAGCAGCTCCCCCAGCAGGGCGGCCTACAATGAGCAGTTCTTC. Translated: CASSSPSRAAYNEQFF.

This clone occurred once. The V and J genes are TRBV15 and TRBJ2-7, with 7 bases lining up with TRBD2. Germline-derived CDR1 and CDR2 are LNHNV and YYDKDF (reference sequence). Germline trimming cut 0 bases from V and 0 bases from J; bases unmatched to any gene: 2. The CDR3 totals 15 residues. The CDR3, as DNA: TGTGCCACCAGCAGAGAACTAGCGAGCTCCTACGAGCAGTACTTC. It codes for CATSRELASSYEQYF. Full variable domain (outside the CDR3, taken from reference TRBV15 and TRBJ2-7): DAMVIQNPRYQVTQFGKPVTLSCSQTLNHNVMYWYQQKSSQAPKLLFHYYDKDFNNEADTPDNFQSRRPNTSFCFLDIRSPGLGDTAMYLCATSRELASSYEQYFGPGTRLTVT.

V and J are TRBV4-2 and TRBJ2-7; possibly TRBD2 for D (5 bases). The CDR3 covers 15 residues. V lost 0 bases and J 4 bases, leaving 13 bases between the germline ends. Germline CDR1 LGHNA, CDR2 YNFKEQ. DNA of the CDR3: TGTGCCAGCAGCCAAGATGGGAGCGTCGGGTACGAGCAGTACTTC. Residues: CASSQDGSVGYEQYF.

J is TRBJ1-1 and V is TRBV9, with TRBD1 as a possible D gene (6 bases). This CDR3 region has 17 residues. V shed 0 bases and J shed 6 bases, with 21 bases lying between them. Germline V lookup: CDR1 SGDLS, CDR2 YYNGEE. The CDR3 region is CASSVAIPDRTPSEAFF. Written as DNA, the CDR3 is TGTGCCAGCAGCGTAGCTATACCGGACAGAACCCCCTCTGAAGCTTTCTTT.

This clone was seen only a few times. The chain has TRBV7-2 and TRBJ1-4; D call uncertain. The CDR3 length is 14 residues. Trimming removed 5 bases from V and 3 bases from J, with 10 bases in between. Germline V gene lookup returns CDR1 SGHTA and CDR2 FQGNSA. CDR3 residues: CASSPGSSNEKLFF. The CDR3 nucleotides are TGTGCCAGCAGCCCGGGGAGTTCTAATGAAAAACTGTTTTTT.

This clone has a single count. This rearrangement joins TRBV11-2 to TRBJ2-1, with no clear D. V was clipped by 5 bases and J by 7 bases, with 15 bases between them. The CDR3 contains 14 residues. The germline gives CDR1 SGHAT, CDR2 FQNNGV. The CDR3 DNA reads TGTGCCAGCAGCCGAACCTCTATAGAGAATGAGCAGTTCTTC. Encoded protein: CASSRTSIENEQFF.

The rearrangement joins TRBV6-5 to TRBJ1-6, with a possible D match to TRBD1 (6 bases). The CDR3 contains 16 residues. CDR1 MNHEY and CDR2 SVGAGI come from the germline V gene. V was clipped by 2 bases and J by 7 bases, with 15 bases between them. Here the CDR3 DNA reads TGTGCCAGCAGTTACGCAGGGGCTCGCGGCAATTCACCCCTCCACTTT. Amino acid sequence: CASSYAGARGNSPLHF.

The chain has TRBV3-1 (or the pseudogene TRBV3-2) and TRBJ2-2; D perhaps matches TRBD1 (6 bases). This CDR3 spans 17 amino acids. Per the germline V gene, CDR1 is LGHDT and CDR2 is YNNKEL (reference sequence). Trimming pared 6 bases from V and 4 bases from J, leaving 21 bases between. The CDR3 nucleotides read TGTGCCAGCAGGCCGGCAGGTAGGGGGTCTGGCACCGGGGAGCTGTTTTTT. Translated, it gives CASRPAGRGSGTGELFF.

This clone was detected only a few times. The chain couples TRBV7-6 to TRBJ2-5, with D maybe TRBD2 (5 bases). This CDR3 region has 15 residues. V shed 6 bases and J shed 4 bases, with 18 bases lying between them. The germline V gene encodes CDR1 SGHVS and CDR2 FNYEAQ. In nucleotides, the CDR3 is TGTGCCAGCAGTCGGGGAATAGGAGGTTCAGAGACCCAGTACTTC. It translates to CASSRGIGGSETQYF.